The clone carrying this T cell receptor (beta chain) was seen more than once but under ten times. This specimen comes from a study of blood T cell repertoires in COVID-19. Across the whole study: Samples of COVID-19 (acute and convalescent) were obtained from the United States, Italy and Spain. PBMCs, B-cell-depleted T cells, or T cells were the source of the cDNA or gDNA that made up the material.

Patients from Seattle were sampled longitudinally, starting during active infection. In the source study's methods: Estimates of nucleated cell counts were drawn from the amplification of reference gene primers. Clones were sequenced by immunoSEQ multiplex PCR, and TCRdb holds only the in-frame ones, with some missing. Clone size and V and J calls were adopted from that table, with D and trimming inferred from the DNA. The data contain around 73,000 clones, roughly three quarters of them singletons. CDR3 length equals 14 residues. V shed 2 bases and J 4 bases; nucleotides not matched to a gene: 3. Germline lookup yields CDR1 MNHEY and CDR2 SVGAGI.

Sequenced: peripheral blood. This sequence joins TRBV6-5 and TRBJ2-5, with 8 bases identical to TRBD2. The TCR was taken from a man between 65 and 85 years old with COVID-19, enrolled during active disease. CDR3 in DNA: TGTGCCAGCAGTTACCGGGGGGGCTTAGAGACCCAGTACTTC. Its translation is CASSYRGGLETQYF.